Sequencing of this TCR beta chain was carried out in a study of a mutant IDH1 vaccine in newly diagnosed glioma. Turning to the study itself: Previous treatment comprised radiotherapy, temozolomide, or both, mostly both.

Only in-frame clones appear in the TCRdb table, and some are missing; sequencing was by immunoSEQ multiplex PCR. The sample lists 50,000 or so clones; approximately 90% were seen once. There are 14 residues in the CDR3. CDR1 and CDR2 from the germline V gene are SGHTA and FQGTGA. Trimming stripped 3 bases from V and 1 base from J, with 9 bases between. Sample time point: baseline, week 1 (first vaccination visit). The treatment here: pre-vaccination baseline after standard-of-care therapy. The clonotype was recovered from a man aged 35 to 55 with glioma. Here the sequenced sample was PBMCs, taken from a glioma patient treated with radiotherapy, temozolomide or both. The chain links TRBV7-3 to TRBJ2-5; D is possibly TRBD1 (7 bases). CDR3 loop: CASSFQGGQETQYF. The CDR3 DNA reads TGTGCCAGCAGCTTTCAGGGGGGCCAAGAGACCCAGTACTTC.